This TCR beta chain originates from a study of CD8 T cells in Susac syndrome. Sequencing of TCR beta drew on CD8+ and CD4+ T cells from blood. The authors negatively isolated CD8+ and CD4+ T cells and FACS-enriched TEMRA cells. RNA in amounts of roughly 0.5 to 1 ug was reverse transcribed with random hexamers. The authors amplified TCR beta CDR3 across 54 Vbeta and 13 Jbeta using immunoSEQ multiplex PCR. TCRdb re-analysed the immunoSEQ multiplex PCR reads in MiXCR, keeping a single row per CDR3 protein. The repertoire has under 200,000 distinct CDR3 sequences, 85% to 95% of them found once; the top ten carry 0.1%. Sequencing input: CD4+ T cells from PBMCs. The source is a human donor in good health.

The CDR3 DNA sequence: TGTGCCAGCAGCCAACGACAGGGGGACTCACCCCTCCACTTT. The encoded protein is CASSQRQGDSPLHF. The chain combines TRBV3-1 with TRBJ1-6; 9 bases are shared with TRBD1. V gave up 2 bases and J gave up 10 bases; unmatched junction bases: 3. CDR3 length: 14 residues. CDR1 LGHDT and CDR2 YNNKEL come from the germline V gene (reference sequence).